Listed below are T cell receptor beta chains from one sample, sequenced in a study of cytomegalovirus exposure and HLA in healthy donors. TCRdb's table, derived via immunoSEQ multiplex PCR, lists solely in-frame clones and lacks some. In the table there are about 150,000 clones, approximately 83% of which are singletons. Sequenced material: PBMCs. The origin of the receptors is a man between 35 and 55 years old in good health and CMV-seronegative. The CDR3 runs from the conserved cysteine through the conserved F or W. Each record gives: D gene, clone size, J gene, V gene, CDR3 DNA, CDR3 protein. D genes are given only for firm matches. Rows give clone size only sometimes, using once, few, many, or a class for an expanded clone.

>-|-|TRBJ2-2|TRBV7-2
TGTGCCAGCAGCTCACGAGGGATACCGGGGACCGGGGAGCTGTTTTTT
CASSSRGIPGTGELFF
>TRBD1|-|TRBJ2-1|TRBV7-9
TGTGCCAGCAGCTTAGGACAGGGGTACAATGAGCAGTTCTTC
CASSLGQGYNEQFF
>-|-|TRBJ2-3|TRBV2
TGTGCCAGCAGTGAATCGGGGGCAGATACGCAGTATTTT
CASSESGADTQYF
>-|-|TRBJ2-2|TRBV2
TGTGCCAGCAGTGAAATGTGGTCTCGGGGGGAGCTGTTTTTT
CASSEMWSRGELFF
>-|-|TRBJ2-7|TRBV29-1
TGCAGCGTTGGTTCTCAGGGGTATCCCTACGAGCAGTACTTC
CSVGSQGYPYEQYF
>-|-|TRBJ1-2|TRBV5-4
TGTGCCAGCAGGCCAAAAGACAGAAACTTCTATGGCTACACCTTC
CASRPKDRNFYGYTF
>-|few|TRBJ1-5|TRBV6-1
TGTGCCAGCAGTGAATTTTTTATCGGTAGCAATCAGCCCCAGCATTTT
CASSEFFIGSNQPQHF
>TRBD1|-|TRBJ1-2|TRBV6-5
TGTGCCAGCAGTTCCGGGACAGTCTCCTATGGCTACACCTTC
CASSSGTVSYGYTF
>-|-|TRBJ2-7|TRBV7-9
TGTTCCAGCAGCTTAGATCCATCCGAGCAGTACTTC
CSSSLDPSEQYF
>-|once|TRBJ2-7|TRBV30
TGTGCCCTTAATTTGGGGGGATTAGCCTACGAGCAGTACTTC
CALNLGGLAYEQYF
>TRBD2|-|TRBJ2-7|TRBV6-5
TGTGCCAGCAGTAGGACTAGCGAGACCTACGAGCAGTACTTC
CASSRTSETYEQYF
>-|-|TRBJ2-1|TRBV7-2
TGTGCCAGCAGCCCCGGTCCGTACAATGAGCAGTTCTTC
CASSPGPYNEQFF
>-|-|TRBJ1-6|TRBV6-1
TGTGCCAGCAGTGTGGCAGGGAATTCTTCACCCCTCCACTTT
CASSVAGNSSPLHF
>TRBD1|-|TRBJ2-7|TRBV7-2
TGTGCCAGCAGCTATAGACAGGGGGCCAACGAGCAGTACTTC
CASSYRQGANEQYF
>TRBD1|-|TRBJ1-1|TRBV7-9
TGTGCCAGCAGCTTAGGGGGAAAAGGGGGCGCTTTCTTT
CASSLGGKGGAFF
>-|-|TRBJ2-2|TRBV6-6
TGTGCCAGCAGTGAGGGACCCCAGGGGACCGGGGAGCTGTTTTTT
CASSEGPQGTGELFF
>TRBD1|once|TRBJ1-5|TRBV7-8
TGTGCCAGCAGCTTAGGGGGACAGCGCAATCAGCCCCAGCATTTT
CASSLGGQRNQPQHF
>TRBD1|few|TRBJ1-1|TRBV7-9
TGTGCCAGCAGCTTAACGGGACAGGCTCCGGAGGACCGGGAGGCTTTCTTT
CASSLTGQAPEDREAFF
>TRBD2|-|TRBJ2-3|TRBV5-4
TGTGCCAGCAGCTCCCCCTTTCGAAGCGGGGGCACAGATACGCAGTATTTT
CASSSPFRSGGTDTQYF
>-|few|TRBJ2-7|TRBV10-3
TGTGCCATCAGTGGGAGCAGGGAGGACGAGCAGTACTTC
CAISGSREDEQYF
>TRBD1|few|TRBJ2-7|TRBV4-1
TGCGCCAGCAGCCAAGAGGCGACAGGGGCCCTCGAGCAGTACTTC
CASSQEATGALEQYF
>TRBD2|-|TRBJ2-3|TRBV4-1
TGCGCCAGCAGCCAAGACCCTAGCGGGAGTGGGGACACAGATACGCAGTATTTT
CASSQDPSGSGDTDTQYF
>TRBD1|many|TRBJ2-7|TRBV2
TGTGCCAGCAGTAAAGACAGGGGTCACGAGCAGTACTTC
CASSKDRGHEQYF
>TRBD1|-|TRBJ1-6|TRBV2
TGTGCCAGCAGGGTACAGGGGGCTGGGGTAAACTATAATTCACCCCTCCACTTT
CASRVQGAGVNYNSPLHF
>-|-|TRBJ2-3|TRBV5-4
TGTGCCAGCAGCACAGGGCCCAGGGATACGCAGTATTTT
CASSTGPRDTQYF
>TRBD2|-|TRBJ2-1|TRBV27
TGTGCCAGCGGGACTAGCGGGAACAATGAGCAGTTCTTC
CASGTSGNNEQFF
>TRBD1|-|TRBJ1-2|TRBV7-9
TGTGCCAGCACCCCCCGGGACAGCGGGTCCTGTGGCTACACCTTC
CASTPRDSGSCGYTF
>TRBD2|-|TRBJ2-3|TRBV25-1
TGTGCCAGCAGTGGGGAGACTAGCGGGGGGGCGTGGGATACGCAGTATTTT
CASSGETSGGAWDTQYF